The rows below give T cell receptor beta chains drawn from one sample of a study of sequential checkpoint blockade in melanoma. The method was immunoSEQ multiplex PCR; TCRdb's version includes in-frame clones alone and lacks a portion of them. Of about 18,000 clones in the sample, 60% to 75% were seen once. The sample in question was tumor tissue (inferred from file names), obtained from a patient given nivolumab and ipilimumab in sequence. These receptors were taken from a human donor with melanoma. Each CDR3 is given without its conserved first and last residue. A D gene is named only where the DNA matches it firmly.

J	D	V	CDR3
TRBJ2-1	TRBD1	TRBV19	ASSTTRTGHYNEQF
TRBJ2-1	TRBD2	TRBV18	ASSLLAGGSYNEQF
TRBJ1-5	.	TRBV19	ASSYSQGEYQPQH
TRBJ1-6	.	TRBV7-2	ASSPSRTASRSPLH
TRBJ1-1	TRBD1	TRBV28	ASSLMAGGTEAF
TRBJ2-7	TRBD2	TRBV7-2	ASRLSGRYEQY
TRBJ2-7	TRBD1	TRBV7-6	ASSLGQGTYEQY
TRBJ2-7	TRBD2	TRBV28	ASSSLGEGYEQY
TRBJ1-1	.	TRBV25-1	ASTSRTFMNTEAF
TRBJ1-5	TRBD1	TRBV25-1	ASSEGGQGGNQPQH
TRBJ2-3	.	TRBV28	ASTSRNSGDTQY
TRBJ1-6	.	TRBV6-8	ASSTGTGALH
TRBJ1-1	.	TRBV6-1	ASSEARTPLNTEAF
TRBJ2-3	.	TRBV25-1	ASSWSTDTQY
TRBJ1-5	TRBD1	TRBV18	ASSQDRGQPQH
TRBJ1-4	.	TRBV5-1	ASSPGDTVEKLF
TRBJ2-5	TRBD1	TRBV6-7	ASSSTRGRETQY
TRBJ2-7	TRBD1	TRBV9	ASSEGQGLSYEQY
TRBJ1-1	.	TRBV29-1	SVELYDRYTEAF
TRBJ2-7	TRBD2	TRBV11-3	ASSPVVSSGDPNEQY
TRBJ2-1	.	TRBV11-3	ASSLRQGVKGQF
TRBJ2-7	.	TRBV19	ASSTDSAEQY
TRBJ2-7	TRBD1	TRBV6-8	ASSYTAGGPYEQY
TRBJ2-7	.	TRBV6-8	ASSARDTYDYEQY
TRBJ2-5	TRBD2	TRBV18	ASSPGLAGETQY
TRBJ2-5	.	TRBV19	ASTHSTGTQY
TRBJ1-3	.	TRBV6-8	ASSYSGKGSGNTIY
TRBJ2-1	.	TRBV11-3	ASSLYPAGLSYNEQF
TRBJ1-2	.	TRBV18	ASSLALFYGYT
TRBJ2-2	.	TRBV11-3	ASNTLGGAPGELF
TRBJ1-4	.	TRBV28	ASSFRIGKRDEKLF
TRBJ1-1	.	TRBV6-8	ASSVGSNPQEAF
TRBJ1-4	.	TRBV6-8	ASSWAQRNEKLF
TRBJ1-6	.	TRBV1	ASSQGPDRGNSPLH
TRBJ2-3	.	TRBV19	ASLSLESTDTQY
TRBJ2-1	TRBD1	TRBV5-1	ASSILRDRGRQF
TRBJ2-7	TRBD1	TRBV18	ASSPRTGGPYEQY
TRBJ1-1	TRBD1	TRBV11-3	ASSLTGTNTEAF
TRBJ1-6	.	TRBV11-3	ASSPDTFGSPLH
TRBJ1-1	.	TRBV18	ASSNQRVAEAF
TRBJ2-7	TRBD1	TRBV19	ASSRGQGPYEQY
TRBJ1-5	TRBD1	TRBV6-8	ASSGTGHNQPQH
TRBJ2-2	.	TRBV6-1	ASSEAPSNTGELF
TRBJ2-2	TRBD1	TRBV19	ASSPRGQGRLNTGELF
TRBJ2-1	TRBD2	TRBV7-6	ASSLGALAGDWEQF